This T cell receptor beta chain was retrieved from a study of beta chain features in type 1 diabetes. Since all of the isolated RNA was reverse transcribed, expressed TCRB transcripts were what got sequenced. Only in-frame clones appear in the TCRdb table, and some are missing; sequencing was by immunoSEQ multiplex PCR. The repertoire has roughly 250,000 clones, around 20% of them found once; the top ten carry more than 0.025%. The length of the CDR3 is 14 residues. Germline CDR1 reads MDHEN; CDR2 reads SYDVKM. The ends lost 7 bases at V and 1 base at J; junction bases unmatched: 6. Populations isolated by sorting all had purity greater than 95%. Of note for this clone: Its target is unknown.

Findings and caveats of the study: Across all four CD4+ subsets, people with type 1 diabetes showed modestly shorter TCRB CDR3s.

The TCR was taken from a woman aged 40 to 50 with type 1 diabetes. The sample taken for sequencing was naive CD4+ T cells from blood. This chain links TRBV28 with TRBJ1-1; 7 bases line up with TRBD1. CDR3 bases: TGTGCCAGCACAACTTGGACAGGGAACACTGAAGCTTTCTTT. This encodes CASTTWTGNTEAFF.